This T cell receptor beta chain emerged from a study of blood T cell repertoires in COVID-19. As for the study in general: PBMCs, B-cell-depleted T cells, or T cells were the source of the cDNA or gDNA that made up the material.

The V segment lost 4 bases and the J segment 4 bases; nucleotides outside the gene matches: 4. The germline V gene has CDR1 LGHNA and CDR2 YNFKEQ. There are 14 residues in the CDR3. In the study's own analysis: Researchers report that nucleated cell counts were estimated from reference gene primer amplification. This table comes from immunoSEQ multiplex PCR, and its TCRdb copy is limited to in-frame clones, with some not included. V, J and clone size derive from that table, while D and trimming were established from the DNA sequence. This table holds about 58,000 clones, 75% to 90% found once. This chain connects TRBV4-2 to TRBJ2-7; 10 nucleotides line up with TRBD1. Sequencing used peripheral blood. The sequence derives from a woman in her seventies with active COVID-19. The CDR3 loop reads CASSPGGQGYEQYF. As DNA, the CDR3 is TGTGCCAGCAGCCCGGGGGGACAGGGGTACGAGCAGTACTTC.